A single TCR beta chain is shown here with its context. Its cognate antigen is unknown. This sample was included in a study of Tregs in tolerant kidney transplant recipients. General study points: Expanding Tregs on activated donor B cells appeared to best identify donor-specific TCRbeta clones. Few patients were studied, so findings need validation in larger groups. Biological reproducibility was not directly addressed in this study.

The repertoire was sequenced with immunoSEQ multiplex PCR; TCRdb's copy has only in-frame clones and lacks some. This table has tens of thousands of clones, 84% appearing once. This CDR3 comprises 15 residues. In germline, CDR1 is SNHLY, CDR2 FYNNEI. With V trimmed by 1 base and J by 1 base, 3 bases remained unmatched. CD4+CD25+CD127- Tregs, CD4+CD25- non-Tregs, CD4 and CD8 cells were sorted. The specimen sequenced was CD4+ T cells from blood. The source of this sequence is a human donor in good health. The chain carries TRBV2 and TRBJ1-1; 7 nucleotides align to TRBD1. The CDR3 DNA is TGTGCCAGCAGTGAAGAAGGGACAGAGAACACTGAAGCTTTCTTT. Translated: CASSEEGTENTEAFF. The complete variable domain, with remaining parts taken from reference TRBV2 and TRBJ1-1, reads EPEVTQTPSHQVTQMGQEVILRCVPISNHLYFYWYRQILGQKVEFLVSFYNNEISEKSEIFDDQFSVERPDGSNFTLKIRSTKLEDSAMYFCASSEEGTENTEAFFGQGTRLTVV.